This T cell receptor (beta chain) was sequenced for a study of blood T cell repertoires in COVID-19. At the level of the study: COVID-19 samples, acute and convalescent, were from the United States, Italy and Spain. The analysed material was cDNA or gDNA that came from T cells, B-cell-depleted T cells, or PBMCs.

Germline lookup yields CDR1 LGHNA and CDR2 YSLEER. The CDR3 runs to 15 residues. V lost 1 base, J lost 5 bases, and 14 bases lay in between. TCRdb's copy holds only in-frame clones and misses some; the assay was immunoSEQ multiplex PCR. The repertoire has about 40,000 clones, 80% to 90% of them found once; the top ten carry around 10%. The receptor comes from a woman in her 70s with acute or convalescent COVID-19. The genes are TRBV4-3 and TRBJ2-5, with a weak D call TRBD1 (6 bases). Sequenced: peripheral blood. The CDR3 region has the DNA TGCGCCAGCAGCCAAGGATCCGTTGGGGGCGAGACCCAGTACTTC. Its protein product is CASSQGSVGGETQYF.